Sequencing of this T cell receptor (beta chain) was carried out in a study of post-analysis software for immune sequencing data. Presence of unique molecular identifiers characterized the TCR beta cDNA libraries. Each CDR3 protein gets one entry after TCRdb re-called the PCR reads with MiXCR. In the table there are some 800,000 distinct CDR3 sequences, 46% of which are singletons. This clonotype was detected only a few times. What it binds is not known. Study results and limitations: In patients, five TRBV segments were more frequent than in controls, with TRBV5-6, TRBV5-1 and TRBV20-1 among them.

Germline-derived CDR1 and CDR2 are MNHEY and SVGAGI. This CDR3 has 15 residues. V shed 0 bases and J shed 4 bases, with 12 bases lying between them. The specimen sequenced was blood. V usage is TRBV6-5 and J usage is TRBJ2-5; tentative D call: TRBD2 (6 bases). The TCR was taken from a girl aged 5 to 17 with multiple sclerosis. The CDR3 DNA sequence: TGTGCCAGCAGTTACTCGTGGGGGGATGGAGAGACCCAGTACTTC. Its translation: CASSYSWGDGETQYF.